The entry below describes one TCR beta chain. What it recognizes is unknown. Germline-derived CDR1 and CDR2 are SGDLS and YYNGEE. With 2 bases removed from V and 2 bases from J, the gap between germline ends came to 13 bases. There are 15 residues in the CDR3. This sample is part of a study of shared clonotypes between healthy human individuals. Across the study: The plates for each donor numbered three CD4 naive, three CD4 memory, two CD8 naive and one CD8 memory.

Overall study findings and caveats: Even with large depth, rarefaction showed that sorted-subset sequencing was incomplete.

The repertoire was sequenced with immunoSEQ multiplex PCR; TCRdb's copy has only in-frame clones and lacks some. The repertoire holds approximately 1,500,000 clones, 96% seen once, with roughly 1.1% in the top ten. Sequencing was done on a sample of naive CD4+ T cells sorted from blood. This sample's subset: CD45RA+ positively selected. This receptor was taken from a young man in good health. The chain employs TRBV9 and TRBJ2-5; either TRBD1 or TRBD2 may fit D (5 bases each). As DNA, the CDR3 is TGTGCCAGCAGCGTGGTCGGGGCCGGTCAAGAGACCCAGTACTTC. Its protein is CASSVVGAGQETQYF.